The 18 T cell receptor beta chains presented below share a single source sample, sequenced in a study of human versus mouse CDR3 diversity and MHC coevolution. The protocol was immunoSEQ multiplex PCR, while the TCRdb copy is restricted to in-frame clones and leaves out a portion. The table records approximately 81,000 clones, roughly 95% of them present only once. Material: naive CD4+ T cells from blood. Noted subset: CD45RO-negative CD62L-positive naive CD4 T cells. These receptor sequences come from a person aged 30 to 69 in good health.

The J gene is TRBJ1-2, the V gene TRBV29-1; tentatively, D is TRBD1 (6 bases). The V gene's germline CDR1 is SQVTM and CDR2 ANQGSEA. Trimming removed 7 bases at V and 6 bases at J, with 18 bases between. The CDR3 is 13 amino acids. CDR3 loop: CSAKAGAGDGYTF. CDR3 sequence (DNA): TGCAGCGCCAAAGCGGGGGCCGGCGATGGCTACACCTTC. Using reference TRBV29-1 and TRBJ1-2 for the parts outside the CDR3, the full variable domain is SAVISQKPSRDICQRGTSLTIQCQVDSQVTMMFWYRQQPGQSLTLIATANQGSEATYESGFVIDKFPISRPNLTFSTLTVSNMSPEDSSIYLCSAKAGAGDGYTFGSGTRLTVV.

The chain is built from TRBV10-3 and TRBJ2-5; 7 bases fit TRBD1. The CDR3 length is 13 residues. V was clipped by 11 bases and J by 5 bases; unmatched bases: 11. Germline CDR1 ENHRY, CDR2 SYGVKD. CDR3 sequence reads: CAAGDRVEETQYF. The CDR3 nucleotides are TGTGCCGCAGGTGACAGGGTGGAGGAGACCCAGTACTTC.

V gene TRBV18 combines with J gene TRBJ2-7, with 8 bases that match TRBD1. Per the germline V gene, CDR1 is KGHSH and CDR2 is LQKENI. The CDR3 length is 14 residues. The junction had 9 bases not matched to a gene; V was cut back by 8 bases and J by 3 bases. The CDR3 region has the DNA TGTGCCAGCCACGTCGGACAGGGAGACTACGAGCAGTACTTC. This gives the protein CASHVGQGDYEQYF.

This clone was seen just once. The V and J genes are TRBV18 and TRBJ2-7, with a weak D call TRBD2 (5 bases). This CDR3 has 15 amino acids. The germline CDR1 and CDR2 sequences are KGHSH and LQKENI. V dropped 0 bases and J dropped 2 bases, with 11 bases sitting between them. CDR3 residues: CASSPPVHGAYEQYF. DNA for the CDR3: TGTGCCAGCTCACCACCGGTCCACGGGGCCTACGAGCAGTACTTC. The full variable domain, in which reference TRBV18 and TRBJ2-7 provide the parts outside the CDR3, is NAGVMQNPRHLVRRRGQEARLRCSPMKGHSHVYWYRQLPEEGLKFMVYLQKENIIDESGMPKERFSAEFPKEGPSILRIQQVVRGDSAAYFCASSPPVHGAYEQYFGPGTRLTVT.

The J gene is TRBJ1-2, the V gene TRBV30; 9 positions match TRBD1. With 6 bases clipped from V and 3 bases from J, the junction kept 5 bases outside the gene matches. CDR1 is GTSNPN and CDR2 is SVGIG in the germline V gene (reference sequence). The CDR3 consists of 13 residues. CDR3 nucleotides: TGTGCCTGCCCCCGGACAGGGGACTATGGCTACACCTTC. This translates into CACPRTGDYGYTF. The entire variable domain, with the rest obtained from reference TRBV30 and TRBJ1-2, is as follows: SQTIHQWPATLVQPVGSPLSLECTVEGTSNPNLYWYRQAAGRGLQLLFYSVGIGQISSEVPQNLSASRPQDRQFILSSKKLLLSDSGFYLCACPRTGDYGYTFGSGTRLTVV.

The chain carries TRBV11-2 and TRBJ2-7; D uncertain. Germline V lookup: CDR1 SGHAT, CDR2 FQNNGV. The CDR3 is 17 residues long. Trimming cost V 0 bases and J 2 bases, with 17 bases left between them. CDR3 DNA: TGTGCCAGCAGCTTAGATCCCCACACGAGAGCGACCTACGAGCAGTACTTC. It specifies CASSLDPHTRATYEQYF. Together with reference TRBV11-2 and TRBJ2-7, the CDR3 gives the full variable domain: EAGVAQSPRYKIIEKRQSVAFWCNPISGHATLYWYQQILGQGPKLLIQFQNNGVVDDSQLPKDRFSAERLKGVDSTLKIQPAKLEDSAVYLCASSLDPHTRATYEQYFGPGTRLTVT.

The CDR3 reads CASRPGGVDGYTF. The CDR3 nucleotides are TGTGCCAGCAGGCCTGGGGGCGTTGATGGCTACACCTTC. The chain recombines TRBV2 with TRBJ1-2; tentatively, D is TRBD1 (6 bases). V lost 6 bases and J 6 bases, leaving 14 bases between the germline ends. The CDR3 runs to 13 residues. Germline loops: CDR1 SNHLY, CDR2 FYNNEI.

This chain connects TRBV5-1 to TRBJ2-3, with a possible D match to TRBD1 (5 bases). Germline CDR1 SGHRS, CDR2 YFSETQ. There are 15 residues in the CDR3. V dropped 2 bases and J dropped 2 bases, with 12 bases sitting between them. Here the CDR3 reads CASSLQASPTDTQYF. The CDR3 nucleotides are TGCGCCAGCAGCTTACAGGCTTCCCCCACAGATACGCAGTATTTT. Using reference TRBV5-1 and TRBJ2-3 for the parts outside the CDR3, the full variable domain is KAGVTQTPRYLIKTRGQQVTLSCSPISGHRSVSWYQQTPGQGLQFLFEYFSETQRNKGNFPGRFSGRQFSNSRSEMNVSTLELGDSALYLCASSLQASPTDTQYFGPGTRLTVL.

The chain is built from TRBV7-8 and TRBJ2-3, with 7 bases fitting TRBD2. This CDR3 contains 14 residues. After removal of 5 bases from V and 5 bases from J, the junction contained 7 bases not matched to a gene. Looked up from germline, CDR1 is SGHVS and CDR2 is FQNEAQ. CDR3 DNA: TGTGCCAGCAGCCGTTGGGGGGGACGAGATACGCAGTATTTT. It specifies CASSRWGGRDTQYF.

The V call is TRBV15, the J call TRBJ1-1; 8 nucleotides match TRBD1. This CDR3 is 18 amino acids long. V lost 1 base and J lost 0; bases outside the gene matches: 10. Germline assignment: CDR1 LNHNV and CDR2 YYDKDF (reference sequence). CDR3 sequence (DNA): TGTGCCACCAGCAGAGGAAAAGGCAGGGGGCAAATGAACACTGAAGCTTTCTTT. This sequence encodes CATSRGKGRGQMNTEAFF.

This chain joins TRBV7-2 and TRBJ1-4; 7 nucleotides line up with TRBD1. Germline lookup yields CDR1 SGHTA and CDR2 FQGNSA. This CDR3 has 14 amino acids. V dropped 1 base and J dropped 8; count of bases not matched to a gene: 4. The CDR3 loop reads CASSLGQGYEKLFF. The CDR3 nucleotides read TGTGCCAGCAGCTTAGGACAGGGTTACGAAAAACTGTTTTTT. Full variable domain (missing parts from reference TRBV7-2 and TRBJ1-4): GAGVSQSPSNKVTEKGKDVELRCDPISGHTALYWYRQSLGQGLEFLIYFQGNSAPDKSGLPSDRFSAERTGGSVSTLTIQRTQQEDSAVYLCASSLGQGYEKLFFGSGTQLSVL.

This clone appeared once. The chain joins TRBV11-1 to TRBJ2-7; 8 bases are a match to TRBD2. From germline, CDR1 is SGHAT and CDR2 FQDESV (reference sequence). J was trimmed by 1 base and V by 1 base; bases with no gene match: 3. There are 15 residues in the CDR3. CDR3 amino acids: CASSLVSGSSYEQYF. In nucleotides, the CDR3 is TGTGCCAGCAGCTTAGTGAGCGGGAGTTCCTACGAGCAGTACTTC.

The chain employs TRBV30 and TRBJ2-5; possibly TRBD2 for D (6 bases). Per germline, CDR1 GTSNPN and CDR2 SVGIG (reference sequence). This CDR3 is 15 amino acids long. CDR3 amino acids: CASTLMGGIQETQYF. CDR3 bases: TGTGCTAGCACCCTGATGGGAGGAATCCAAGAGACCCAGTACTTC.

The rearrangement joins TRBV28 to TRBJ2-7, with D unresolved. CDR1 is MDHEN, CDR2 SYDVKM, per germline. The germline V and J ends were trimmed by 3 bases and 4 bases, with 4 bases remaining between them. The CDR3 is 11 amino acids. CDR3 DNA: TGTGCCAGCAGTTTTGAGTACGAGCAGTACTTC. Encoded protein: CASSFEYEQYF. Together with reference TRBV28 and TRBJ2-7, the CDR3 gives the full variable domain: DVKVTQSSRYLVKRTGEKVFLECVQDMDHENMFWYRQDPGLGLRLIYFSYDVKMKEKGDIPEGYSVSREKKERFSLILESASTNQTSMYLCASSFEYEQYFGPGTRLTVT.

The chain combines TRBV19 with TRBJ2-3; 11 bases fit TRBD2. V lost 4 bases and J lost 2; bases outside the gene matches: 5. The CDR3 contains 16 residues. CDR1 is LNHDA and CDR2 is SQIVND in the germline V gene (reference sequence). CDR3 amino acids: CASSTRLAGNTDTQYF. The CDR3 DNA follows: TGTGCCAGTAGTACCCGACTAGCGGGAAACACAGATACGCAGTATTTT.

The gene calls are TRBV4-2 and TRBJ1-6; 9 bases align to TRBD1. J gave up 6 bases and V 4 bases, and 25 bases lay outside the gene matches. The CDR3 contains 22 residues. Per the germline V gene, CDR1 is LGHNA and CDR2 is YNFKEQ. The CDR3 here is CASSRMLAVPVHGTGFNSPLHF. DNA for the CDR3: TGTGCCAGCAGCCGTATGTTAGCCGTCCCCGTCCATGGGACAGGGTTTAATTCACCCCTCCACTTT.

The chain couples TRBV18 to TRBJ1-3, with D possibly matching TRBD1 (6 bases). The CDR3 sequence is 16 residues long. Germline loops: CDR1 KGHSH, CDR2 LQKENI. Trimming removed 6 bases from V and 0 bases from J, with 15 bases in between. The CDR3 spells CASSESGHSSGNTIYF. For the CDR3, the DNA is TGTGCCAGCTCCGAGTCGGGACACTCCTCTGGAAACACCATATATTTT.

This clone was seen just once. The rearrangement links TRBV9 to TRBJ2-5; 9 nucleotides match TRBD2. CDR3 length: 16 residues. Losses at the gene ends were 0 bases for V and 5 bases for J; bases not matched to a gene: 8. Germline CDR1 SGDLS, CDR2 YYNGEE. The CDR3 DNA is TGTGCCAGCAGCGTAGAGGCGGGAGGGGGTGCGGAGACCCAGTACTTC. Encoded protein: CASSVEAGGGAETQYF.